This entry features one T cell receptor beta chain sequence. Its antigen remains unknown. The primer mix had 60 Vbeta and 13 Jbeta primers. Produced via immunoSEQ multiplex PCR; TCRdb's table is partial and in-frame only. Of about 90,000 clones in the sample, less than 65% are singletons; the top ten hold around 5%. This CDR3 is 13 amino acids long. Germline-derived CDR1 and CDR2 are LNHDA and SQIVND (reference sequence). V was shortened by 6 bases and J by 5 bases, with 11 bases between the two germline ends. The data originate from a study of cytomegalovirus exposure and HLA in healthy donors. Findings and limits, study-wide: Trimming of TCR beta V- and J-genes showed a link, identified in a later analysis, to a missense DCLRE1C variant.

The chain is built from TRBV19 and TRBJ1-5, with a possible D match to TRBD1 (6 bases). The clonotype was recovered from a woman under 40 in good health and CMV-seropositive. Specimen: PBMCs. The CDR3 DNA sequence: TGTGCCAGTAGGGACAGAATAGATCAGCCCCAGCATTTT. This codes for CASRDRIDQPQHF.